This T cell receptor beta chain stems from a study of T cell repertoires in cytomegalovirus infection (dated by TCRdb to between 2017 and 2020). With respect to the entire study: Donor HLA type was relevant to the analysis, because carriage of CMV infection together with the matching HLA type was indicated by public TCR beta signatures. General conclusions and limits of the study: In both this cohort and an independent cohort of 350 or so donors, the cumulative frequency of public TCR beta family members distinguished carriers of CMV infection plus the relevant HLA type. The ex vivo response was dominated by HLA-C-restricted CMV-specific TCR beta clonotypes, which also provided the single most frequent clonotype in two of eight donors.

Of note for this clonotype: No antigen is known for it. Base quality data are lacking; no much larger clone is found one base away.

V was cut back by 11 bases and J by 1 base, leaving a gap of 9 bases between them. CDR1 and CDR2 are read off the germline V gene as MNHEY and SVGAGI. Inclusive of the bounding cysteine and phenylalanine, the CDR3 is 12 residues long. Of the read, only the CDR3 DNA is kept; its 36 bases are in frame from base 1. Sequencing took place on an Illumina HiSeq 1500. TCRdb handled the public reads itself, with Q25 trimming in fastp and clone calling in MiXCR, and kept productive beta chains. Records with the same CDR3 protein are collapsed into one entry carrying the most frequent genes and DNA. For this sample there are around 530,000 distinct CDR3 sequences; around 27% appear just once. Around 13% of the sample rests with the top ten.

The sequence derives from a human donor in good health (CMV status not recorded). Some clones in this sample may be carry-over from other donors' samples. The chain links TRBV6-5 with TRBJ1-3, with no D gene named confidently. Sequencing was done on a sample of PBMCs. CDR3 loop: CAAVSSGNTIYF. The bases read TGTGCCGCCGTTTCATCTGGAAACACCATATATTTT.